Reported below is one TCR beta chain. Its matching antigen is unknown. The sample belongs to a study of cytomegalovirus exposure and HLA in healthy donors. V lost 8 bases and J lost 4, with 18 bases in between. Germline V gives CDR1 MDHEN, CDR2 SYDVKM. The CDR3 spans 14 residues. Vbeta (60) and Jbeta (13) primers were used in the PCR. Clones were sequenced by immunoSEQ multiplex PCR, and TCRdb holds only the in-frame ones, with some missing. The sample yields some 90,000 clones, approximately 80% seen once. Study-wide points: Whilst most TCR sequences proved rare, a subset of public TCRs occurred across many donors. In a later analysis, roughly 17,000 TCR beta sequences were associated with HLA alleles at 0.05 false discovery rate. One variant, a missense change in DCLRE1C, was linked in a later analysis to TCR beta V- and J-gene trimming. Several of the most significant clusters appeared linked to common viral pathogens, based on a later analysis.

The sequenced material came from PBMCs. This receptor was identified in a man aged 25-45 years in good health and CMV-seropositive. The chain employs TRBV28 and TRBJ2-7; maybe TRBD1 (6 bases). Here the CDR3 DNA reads TGTGCCAGCCTTGATCCCAGGGGCGCATACGAGCAGTACTTC. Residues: CASLDPRGAYEQYF.